A single sample is the source of the 13 T cell receptor beta chains below, sequenced in a study of shared clonotypes between healthy human individuals. Profiling relied on immunoSEQ multiplex PCR, and the TCRdb table lists in-frame clones only, not all of them. The sample yields approximately 2.1 million clones, about 92% seen once. The material sequenced was naive CD4+ T cells from PBMCs. Subset in this sample: CD45RA+ positively selected. The receptor set was obtained from a man younger than 30 in good health. Some clones in this sample may be carry-over from other donors' samples.

The chain employs TRBV7-2 and TRBJ2-3, with D perhaps matching TRBD2 (6 bases). Trimming shortened V by 5 bases and J by 2 bases, and 17 bases separated the two germline ends. Germline-derived CDR1 and CDR2 are SGHTA and FQGNSA. CDR3 size: 16 residues. The CDR3 DNA sequence: TGTGCCAGCAGCCGGGGGTGGCGGTCCTCCACAGATACGCAGTATTTT. The encoded protein is CASSRGWRSSTDTQYF. The variable domain in full, completed from reference TRBV7-2 and TRBJ2-3, reads GAGVSQSPSNKVTEKGKDVELRCDPISGHTALYWYRQSLGQGLEFLIYFQGNSAPDKSGLPSDRFSAERTGGSVSTLTIQRTQQEDSAVYLCASSRGWRSSTDTQYFGPGTRLTVL.

This rearrangement joins TRBV7-6 to TRBJ2-1; weak D call: TRBD2 (5 bases). Germline V lookup: CDR1 SGHVS, CDR2 FNYEAQ. CDR3 length: 16 residues. Trimming shortened V by 1 base and J by 4 bases, and 14 bases separated the two germline ends. The CDR3 loop is CASSLVASIGYNEQFF. The CDR3 coding sequence is TGTGCCAGCAGCTTAGTGGCTAGCATCGGGTACAATGAGCAGTTCTTC. Full variable domain (remainder filled in from reference TRBV7-6 and TRBJ2-1): GAGVSQSPRYKVTKRGQDVALRCDPISGHVSLYWYRQALGQGPEFLTYFNYEAQQDKSGLPNDRFSAERPEGSISTLTIQRTEQRDSAMYRCASSLVASIGYNEQFFGPGTRLTVL.

CDR3 in DNA: TGTGCCAGTAGTCCGGGACTGGGCCGTCAAGAGACCCAGTACTTC. Residues: CASSPGLGRQETQYF. This chain uses TRBV19 with TRBJ2-5, with D perhaps matching TRBD2 (6 bases). V shed 5 bases and J shed 2 bases, with 15 bases lying between them. Germline assignment: CDR1 LNHDA and CDR2 SQIVND (reference sequence). The CDR3 contains 15 residues.

This clone was detected only once. The rearrangement uses TRBV19 and TRBJ2-2; the match to TRBD2 covers 11 bases. The CDR3 is 14 amino acids. V dropped 6 bases and J dropped 6; count of bases not matched to a gene: 3. The germline CDR1 and CDR2 sequences are LNHDA and SQIVND (reference sequence). The CDR3 spells CASSQLAGAGELFF. The CDR3 DNA reads as TGTGCCAGTAGCCAACTAGCGGGAGCCGGGGAGCTGTTTTTT.

V gene TRBV2 combines with J gene TRBJ2-5, with no clear D. The CDR3 sequence is 14 residues long. Trimming shortened V by 5 bases and J by 1 base, and 11 bases separated the two germline ends. CDR1 SNHLY and CDR2 FYNNEI come from the germline V gene. The CDR3 is CASSFGGSQETQYF. CDR3 DNA: TGTGCCAGCAGTTTCGGTGGGTCCCAAGAGACCCAGTACTTC.

The chain has TRBV7-3 and TRBJ2-1; no clear D gene. The V gene's germline CDR1 is SGHTA and CDR2 FQGTGA. CDR3 size: 13 residues. The V and J ends lost 2 bases and 6 bases respectively, with 8 bases between them. Written as DNA, the CDR3 is TGTGCCAGCAGCTTACAGGTACCCAATGAGCAGTTCTTC. As protein: CASSLQVPNEQFF.

V usage is TRBV10-2 and J usage is TRBJ2-7, with D uncertain. Germline V gives CDR1 WSHSY, CDR2 SAAADI. V was trimmed by 6 bases and J by 4 bases, leaving 16 bases between them. The CDR3 is made up of 14 amino acids. CDR3 residues: CASRAPGKPYEQYF. The DNA of the CDR3 is TGCGCCAGCAGAGCCCCCGGCAAGCCATACGAGCAGTACTTC.

V usage is TRBV5-8 and J usage is TRBJ1-5; a possible D gene is TRBD1 (6 bases). The germline V gene has CDR1 SGHTS and CDR2 YDEGEE. The CDR3 loop spans 14 amino acids. Trimming cost V 4 bases and J 5 bases, with 13 bases left between them. The CDR3 DNA reads as TGTGCCAGCAGCAAGGGGGTCGGGGATCAGCCCCAGCATTTT. Amino acid sequence: CASSKGVGDQPQHF. The full variable domain, rest sourced from reference TRBV5-8 and TRBJ1-5, is EAGVTQSPTHLIKTRGQQATLRCSPISGHTSVYWYQQALGLGLQFLLWYDEGEERNRGNFPPRFSGRQFPNYSSELNVNALELEDSALYLCASSKGVGDQPQHFGDGTRLSIL.

V gene TRBV5-1 combines with J gene TRBJ2-1, with 8 bases fitting TRBD2. Germline V gene sequence: CDR1 SGHRS, CDR2 YFSETQ. Trimming took 4 bases from V and 8 from J; bases not matched to a gene: 14. CDR3 length equals 16 residues. CDR3 in amino acids: CASSGSSGNLPDEQFF. The CDR3 nucleotides are TGCGCCAGCAGCGGGAGTAGCGGGAACCTTCCCGATGAGCAGTTCTTC.

The V and J genes are TRBV15 and TRBJ2-1; a possible D gene is TRBD2 (6 bases). The CDR3 has 15 amino acids. V lost 6 bases, J lost 1 base, and 13 bases lay in between. Germline V gene lookup returns CDR1 LNHNV and CDR2 YYDKDF (reference sequence). CDR3 in amino acids: CATRLIAVSYNEQFF. The DNA of the CDR3 is TGTGCCACCAGACTCATAGCGGTATCCTACAATGAGCAGTTCTTC.

The chain is built from TRBV5-1 and TRBJ1-1, with D perhaps matching TRBD1 (5 bases). The germline V gene encodes CDR1 SGHRS and CDR2 YFSETQ. The CDR3 runs 15 residues. Between the trimmed V and J ends, which lost 0 bases and 4 bases, there was a span of 13 bases. The DNA for the CDR3 is TGCGCCAGCAGCTTGGAGGTCCCTGGGGGCACTGAAGCTTTCTTT. Protein: CASSLEVPGGTEAFF.

This clone was recorded once. V gene TRBV19 combines with J gene TRBJ1-1, with 8 bases matching TRBD1. Germline assignment: CDR1 LNHDA and CDR2 SQIVND (reference sequence). V trimming: 5 bases; J trimming: 5 bases; junction bases outside the gene matches: 4. The CDR3 consists of 13 residues. CDR3 sequence reads: CASSYRGGTEAFF. CDR3 sequence (DNA): TGTGCCAGTAGTTACAGGGGGGGGACTGAAGCTTTCTTT.

Regarding this clone: The identical CDR3 is also encoded by other nucleotide sequences in the sample. The gene calls are TRBV18 and TRBJ1-1; D is ambiguous. Germline CDR1 reads KGHSH; CDR2 reads LQKENI. The CDR3 extends over 13 amino acids. Deletions cut 0 bases from V and 1 base from J, with 3 bases between. CDR3 bases: TGTGCCAGCTCACCACCAACGAACACTGAAGCTTTCTTT. Its protein is CASSPPTNTEAFF.